Each of the 28 T cell receptor beta chains below was sequenced from the same sample in a study of cytomegalovirus exposure and HLA in healthy donors. Sequencing was performed with immunoSEQ multiplex PCR; in TCRdb, only in-frame clones are kept and a portion is missing. This sample has 250,000 to 400,000 clones; approximately 91% occur once, and the top ten carry around 0.88%. Sequenced input: PBMCs. The receptors originated from a man aged 25 to 45 in good health and CMV-seronegative.

The chain joins TRBV7-9 to TRBJ1-1; D possibly corresponds to TRBD1 (6 bases). Trimming took off 0 bases at V and 4 bases at J, with 12 bases between the two ends. Germline-derived CDR1 and CDR2 are SEHNR and FQNEAQ (reference sequence). The CDR3 contains 15 residues. The CDR3 DNA is TGTGCCAGCAGCTTAGCAGGGACACAAGGCACTGAAGCTTTCTTT. Amino acids: CASSLAGTQGTEAFF. Filled out from reference TRBV7-9 and TRBJ1-1, the complete variable domain reads DTGVSQNPRHKITKRGQNVTFRCDPISEHNRLYWYRQTLGQGPEFLTYFQNEAQLEKSRLLSDRFSAERPKGSFSTLEIQRTEQGDSAMYLCASSLAGTQGTEAFFGQGTRLTVV.

This clone came up a few times. This CDR3 is CASSRQAYEQYF. The CDR3 DNA reads as TGTGCCAGCAGCAGACAGGCCTACGAGCAGTACTTC. The chain joins TRBV11-2 to TRBJ2-7; D might be TRBD1 (6 bases). Trimming stripped 5 bases from V and 2 bases from J, with 7 bases between. Germline V gene lookup returns CDR1 SGHAT and CDR2 FQNNGV. This CDR3 has 12 amino acids.

This sequence joins TRBV15 and TRBJ2-5; TRBD2 aligns across 11 bases. This CDR3 region has 19 residues. The J segment lost 5 bases and the V segment lost 0 bases, leaving 14 bases of the junction unmatched. Looked up from germline, CDR1 is LNHNV and CDR2 is YYDKDF (reference sequence). The CDR3 DNA follows: TGTGCCACCAGCAGAGAAATCCCCACACTAGCGGGGGCGTATGAGACCCAGTACTTC. This sequence encodes CATSREIPTLAGAYETQYF.

The chain recombines TRBV12-5 with TRBJ2-1, with 8 bases matching TRBD2. CDR3 length equals 17 residues. Trimming took 2 bases from V and 3 from J; bases not matched to a gene: 9. Looked up from germline, CDR1 is LGHNT and CDR2 is FRNRAP. The CDR3 nucleotides read TGTGCTAGTGGTTTGAGGTACCTGGCGGGGGGCTACAATGAGCAGTTCTTC. It is translated as CASGLRYLAGGYNEQFF.

J is TRBJ1-1 and V is TRBV29-1, with D unresolved. Deletions cut 4 bases from V and 0 bases from J, with 9 bases between. The germline V gene encodes CDR1 SQVTM and CDR2 ANQGSEA. The CDR3 covers 13 residues. CDR3 sequence reads: CSVGLTMNTEAFF. The DNA of the CDR3 is TGCAGCGTTGGCTTAACAATGAACACTGAAGCTTTCTTT. Drawing the rest from reference TRBV29-1 and TRBJ1-1, the complete variable domain is SAVISQKPSRDICQRGTSLTIQCQVDSQVTMMFWYRQQPGQSLTLIATANQGSEATYESGFVIDKFPISRPNLTFSTLTVSNMSPEDSSIYLCSVGLTMNTEAFFGQGTRLTVV.

This sequence joins TRBV14 and TRBJ2-1; TRBD1 matches at 8 bases. Germline CDR1 reads SGHDN; CDR2 reads FVKESK. Trimming removed 4 bases from V and 2 bases from J; junction bases left unmatched: 7. The CDR3 covers 16 residues. For the CDR3, the DNA is TGTGCCAGCAGCCGCAGGACAGGGACGGCCTACAATGAGCAGTTCTTC. This sequence encodes CASSRRTGTAYNEQFF. Drawing the rest from reference TRBV14 and TRBJ2-1, the complete variable domain is EAGVTQFPSHSVIEKGQTVTLRCDPISGHDNLYWYRRVMGKEIKFLLHFVKESKQDESGMPNNRFLAERTGGTYSTLKVQPAELEDSGVYFCASSRRTGTAYNEQFFGPGTRLTVL.

The V and J genes are TRBV5-4 and TRBJ1-1, with D perhaps TRBD1 (6 bases). Trimming stripped 0 bases from V and 1 base from J, with 13 bases between. CDR1 is SGHNT, CDR2 YYREEE, per germline (reference sequence). The CDR3 has 16 residues. This chain's CDR3 is CASSLDGGARNTEAFF. CDR3 bases: TGTGCCAGCAGCTTGGATGGGGGGGCAAGGAACACTGAAGCTTTCTTT.

This chain connects TRBV25-1 to TRBJ1-3, with D possibly TRBD1 on 6 matching bases. Germline assignment: CDR1 MGHDK and CDR2 SYGVNS. The CDR3 length is 15 residues. Trimming left V 8 bases short and J 0 bases short, with 14 bases between. This chain's CDR3 is CASADRRNSGNTIYF. CDR3 sequence (DNA): TGTGCCAGCGCTGACAGGCGTAACTCTGGAAACACCATATATTTT.

With regard to this clone: The junction and the germline gene differ at one end; a read error may be behind it. The chain is built from TRBV5-8 and TRBJ1-4; 7 nucleotides agree with TRBD1. Germline CDR1 is SGHTS and CDR2 is YDEGEE. This CDR3 is 16 amino acids long. The CDR3: CASRLGQIATNEKLFF. The CDR3 nucleotides are TGTGCCAGCAGATTGGGACAGATTGCGACTAATGAAAAACTGTTTTTT.

V and J are TRBV13 and TRBJ1-1; D remains ambiguous. CDR3 length equals 13 residues. CDR1 is PRHDT, CDR2 FYEKMQ, per germline (reference sequence). Trimming pared 0 bases from V and 4 bases from J, leaving 6 bases between. CDR3 region: CASSLGGSTEAFF. The CDR3 DNA follows: TGTGCCAGCAGCTTAGGGGGGAGCACTGAAGCTTTCTTT. The full variable domain, its missing parts supplied by reference TRBV13 and TRBJ1-1, is AAGVIQSPRHLIKEKRETATLKCYPIPRHDTVYWYQQGPGQDPQFLISFYEKMQSDKGSIPDRFSAQQFSDYHSELNMSSLELGDSALYFCASSLGGSTEAFFGQGTRLTVV.

The chain recombines TRBV19 with TRBJ2-1; TRBD1 matches 8 bases. The CDR3 has 14 amino acids. The germline gives CDR1 LNHDA, CDR2 SQIVND (reference sequence). With V trimmed by 3 bases and J by 9 bases, 7 bases remained unmatched. CDR3 region: CASSIQGAQSEQFF. The DNA for the CDR3 is TGTGCCAGTAGTATTCAGGGGGCGCAGAGTGAGCAGTTCTTC.

The rearrangement joins TRBV6-1 to TRBJ2-7; 15 nucleotides match TRBD2. This CDR3 has 17 residues. J gave up 0 bases and V 3 bases, and 3 bases lay outside the gene matches. Looked up from germline, CDR1 is MNHNS and CDR2 is SASEGT. CDR3 DNA sequence: TGTGCCAGCAGTGACTGGACTAGCGGGGGGGCCTCCTACGAGCAGTACTTC. Protein product: CASSDWTSGGASYEQYF.

About this clone itself: The same CDR3 can be traced to other DNA sequences in this sample. The rearrangement uses TRBV5-1 and TRBJ2-5; D is uncertain. Trimming removed 4 bases from V and 1 base from J, with 2 bases in between. The CDR3 is 11 residues long. Germline CDR1 is SGHRS and CDR2 is YFSETQ. CDR3 in DNA: TGCGCCAGCAGCCGCCAAGAGACCCAGTACTTC. Translated, it gives CASSRQETQYF.

The V call is TRBV2, the J call TRBJ1-1; D possibly corresponds to TRBD1 (5 bases). The length of the CDR3 is 14 residues. The germline gives CDR1 SNHLY, CDR2 FYNNEI. V lost 3 bases and J lost 5, with 13 bases in between. The CDR3: CASSELTVKTEAFF. The DNA for the CDR3 is TGTGCCAGCAGTGAGTTGACAGTAAAGACTGAAGCTTTCTTT.

The chain is built from TRBV14 and TRBJ1-6; D is ambiguous. The CDR3 contains 14 residues. Germline V gene data show CDR1 as SGHDN and CDR2 as FVKESK. The germline V and J ends were trimmed by 4 bases and 10 bases, with 14 bases remaining between them. The CDR3 here is CASSRQVFRSPLHF. The CDR3, as DNA: TGTGCCAGCAGCCGGCAGGTGTTTCGGTCACCCCTCCACTTT.

J is TRBJ2-3 and V is TRBV5-1, with 9 bases lining up with TRBD2. With V trimmed by 0 bases and J by 0 bases, 5 bases remained unmatched. Per the germline V gene, CDR1 is SGHRS and CDR2 is YFSETQ. This CDR3 has 17 residues. CDR3 sequence reads: CASSLVGTSLSTDTQYF. The CDR3 nucleotides are TGCGCCAGCAGCTTGGTGGGGACTAGCCTTAGCACAGATACGCAGTATTTT.

V and J are TRBV5-4 and TRBJ2-7, with D hard to call. The CDR3 covers 15 residues. Germline assignment: CDR1 SGHNT and CDR2 YYREEE (reference sequence). Trimming removed 1 base at V and 2 bases at J, with 13 bases between. CDR3 DNA sequence: TGTGCCAGCAGCTTGAGCCCAAACTCGGCCTACGAGCAGTACTTC. Protein: CASSLSPNSAYEQYF.

The chain joins TRBV4-1 to TRBJ1-2, with D possibly TRBD1 on 5 matching bases. V lost 0 bases and J lost 8, with 22 bases in between. The CDR3 is 17 residues long. Per germline, CDR1 MGHRA and CDR2 YSYEKL. The chain's CDR3 is CASSQEMGVPSGGGYTF. Here the CDR3 DNA reads TGCGCCAGCAGCCAAGAGATGGGTGTCCCTAGCGGGGGGGGCTACACCTTC.

This sequence joins TRBV12-5 and TRBJ2-3; maybe TRBD2 (6 bases). The CDR3 covers 14 residues. Germline CDR1 reads LGHNT; CDR2 reads FRNRAP. Trimming took 7 bases from V and 0 from J, leaving 11 bases between them. The CDR3 protein is CASVWRVSTDTQYF. The CDR3 region has the DNA TGTGCTAGTGTTTGGAGGGTTAGCACAGATACGCAGTATTTT. The full variable domain, in which reference TRBV12-5 and TRBJ2-3 provide the parts outside the CDR3, is DARVTQTPRHKVTEMGQEVTMRCQPILGHNTVFWYRQTMMQGLELLAYFRNRAPLDDSGMPKDRFSAEMPDATLATLKIQPSEPRDSAVYFCASVWRVSTDTQYFGPGTRLTVL.

The J gene is TRBJ2-7, the V gene TRBV5-1, with D possibly matching TRBD1 (6 bases). Trimming cost V 4 bases and J 0 bases, with 11 bases left between them. The CDR3 covers 14 residues. CDR1 is SGHRS and CDR2 is YFSETQ in the germline V gene. The CDR3 DNA follows: TGCGCCAGCAGCCCGGGACAACTCTCCTACGAGCAGTACTTC. As protein: CASSPGQLSYEQYF.

V gene TRBV19 combines with J gene TRBJ1-2, with TRBD1 identical over 9 bases. The CDR3 runs 14 residues. V lost 0 bases to trimming and J lost 7 bases; unmatched junction nucleotides: 3. Germline V gene lookup returns CDR1 LNHDA and CDR2 SQIVND (reference sequence). CDR3 in amino acids: CASSIDGQGSGYTF. In DNA form, the CDR3 reads TGTGCCAGTAGTATAGATGGACAGGGGTCTGGCTACACCTTC.

The V call is TRBV27, the J call TRBJ1-5; D is possibly TRBD1 (6 bases). This CDR3 is built from 15 residues. Germline V gene sequence: CDR1 MNHEY, CDR2 SMNVEV (reference sequence). Trimming left V 7 bases short and J 3 bases short, with 16 bases between. CDR3 sequence: CASNPRWGHNQPQHF. The DNA for the CDR3 is TGTGCCAGCAACCCCAGATGGGGACACAATCAGCCCCAGCATTTT.

The chain links TRBV9 to TRBJ2-2; no clear D gene. The CDR3 extends over 12 amino acids. CDR1 and CDR2 from the germline V gene are SGDLS and YYNGEE. Trimming took 0 bases from V and 6 from J, leaving 3 bases between them. The CDR3 bases are TGTGCCAGCAGCGTAGCCGCCGGGGAGCTGTTTTTT. This sequence encodes CASSVAAGELFF.

This clone appeared once. J is TRBJ2-2 and V is TRBV9; TRBD1 agrees at 9 bases. With V trimmed by 3 bases and J by 8 bases, 11 bases remained unmatched. CDR3 length equals 16 residues. CDR1 is SGDLS, CDR2 YYNGEE, per germline. In nucleotides, the CDR3 is TGTGCCAGCAGCGGGGACAGGGAGAGAGTATCTGGGGAGCTGTTTTTT. Protein sequence: CASSGDRERVSGELFF.

The chain carries TRBV5-1 and TRBJ1-1; 7 bases align to TRBD1. V shed 2 bases, J shed 2 bases, and the junction held 3 bases outside the gene matches. This CDR3 contains 14 residues. The germline V gene encodes CDR1 SGHRS and CDR2 YFSETQ. CDR3 in amino acids: CASSLQGRNTEAFF. DNA for the CDR3: TGCGCCAGCAGCTTACAGGGGAGAAACACTGAAGCTTTCTTT.

V gene TRBV7-9 combines with J gene TRBJ1-2, with 8 nucleotides matching TRBD1. Germline V gene lookup returns CDR1 SEHNR and CDR2 FQNEAQ (reference sequence). With 5 bases clipped from V and 3 bases from J, the junction kept 8 bases outside the gene matches. The CDR3 contains 15 residues. The CDR3 loop reads CASSPGQGGDYGYTF. The CDR3 DNA is TGTGCCAGCAGCCCTGGACAGGGAGGGGACTATGGCTACACCTTC. The whole variable domain, remainder taken from reference TRBV7-9 and TRBJ1-2, is DTGVSQNPRHKITKRGQNVTFRCDPISEHNRLYWYRQTLGQGPEFLTYFQNEAQLEKSRLLSDRFSAERPKGSFSTLEIQRTEQGDSAMYLCASSPGQGGDYGYTFGSGTRLTVV.

This clone showed up just a few times. CDR3 residues: CAVPGLSYEQYF. The CDR3 DNA is TGTGCCGTCCCGGGACTCTCCTACGAGCAGTACTTC. The chain uses TRBV11-3 and TRBJ2-7; perhaps TRBD2 as D (6 bases). The CDR3 is made up of 12 amino acids. V lost 11 bases and J 0 bases, leaving 11 bases between the germline ends. The germline V gene encodes CDR1 SGHNT and CDR2 YENEEA.

The V call is TRBV9, the J call TRBJ1-1, with D possibly matching TRBD1 (5 bases). CDR1 and CDR2 from the germline V gene are SGDLS and YYNGEE. CDR3 length: 15 amino acids. The ends were cut back, 2 bases at V and 3 bases at J, with 14 bases in the middle. CDR3 sequence: CASSVGGKWDTEAFF. DNA of the CDR3: TGTGCCAGCAGCGTTGGGGGGAAGTGGGACACTGAAGCTTTCTTT.